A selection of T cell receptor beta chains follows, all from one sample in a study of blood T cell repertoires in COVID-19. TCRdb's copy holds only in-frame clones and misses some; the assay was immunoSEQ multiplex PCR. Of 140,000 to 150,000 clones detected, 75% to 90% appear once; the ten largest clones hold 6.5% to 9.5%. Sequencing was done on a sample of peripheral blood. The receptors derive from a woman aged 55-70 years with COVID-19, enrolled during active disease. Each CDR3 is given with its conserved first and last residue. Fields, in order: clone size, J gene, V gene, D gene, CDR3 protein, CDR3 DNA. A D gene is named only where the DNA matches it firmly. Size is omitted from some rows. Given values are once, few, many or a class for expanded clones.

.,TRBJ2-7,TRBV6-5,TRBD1,CASRARDRSAYEQYF,TGTGCCAGCAGAGCAAGGGACAGGTCGGCCTACGAGCAGTACTTC
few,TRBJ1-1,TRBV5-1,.,CASSLAGQEAFF,TGCGCCAGCAGCTTGGCGGGACAAGAAGCTTTCTTT
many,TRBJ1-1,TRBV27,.,CASSDTGNTEAFF,TGTGCCAGCAGTGATACAGGGAACACTGAAGCTTTCTTT
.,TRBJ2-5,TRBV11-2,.,CASSTLVETQYF,TGTGCCAGCAGCACACTAGTGGAGACCCAGTACTTC
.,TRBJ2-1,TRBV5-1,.,CASSLEAGGEQFF,TGCGCCAGCAGCTTGGAAGCTGGCGGTGAGCAGTTCTTC
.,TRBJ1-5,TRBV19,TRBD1,CASSPRDRDGQPQHF,TGTGCCAGTAGTCCTCGGGACAGGGACGGGCAGCCCCAGCATTTT
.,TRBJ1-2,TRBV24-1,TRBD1,CATSDPDRAYGYTF,TGTGCCACCAGTGACCCAGACAGGGCCTATGGCTACACCTTC
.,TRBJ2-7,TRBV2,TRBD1,CATRPGGSYEQYF,TGTGCCACCCGACCAGGGGGCTCCTACGAGCAGTACTTC
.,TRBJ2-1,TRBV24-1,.,CATSQVPYNEQFF,TGTGCCACCAGTCAGGTTCCCTACAATGAGCAGTTCTTC
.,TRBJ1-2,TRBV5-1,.,CASSWGGENYGYTF,TGCGCCAGCAGCTGGGGGGGAGAGAACTATGGCTACACCTTC
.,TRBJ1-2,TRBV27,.,CASSRLGLYGYTF,TGTGCCAGCAGTCGATTGGGACTCTATGGCTACACCTTC
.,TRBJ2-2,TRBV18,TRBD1,CASSPIRQGAAGELFF,TGTGCCAGCTCACCGATACGACAGGGGGCGGCCGGGGAGCTGTTTTTT
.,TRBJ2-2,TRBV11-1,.,CASRSGRENTGELFF,TGTGCCAGCAGAAGCGGACGGGAGAACACCGGGGAGCTGTTTTTT
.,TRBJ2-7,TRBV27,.,CASREDSHLGEQYF,TGTGCCAGCAGAGAGGACAGCCATCTGGGCGAGCAGTACTTC
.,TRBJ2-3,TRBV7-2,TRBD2,CASSPSGVYTDTQYF,TGTGCCAGCAGCCCGAGCGGGGTTTACACAGATACGCAGTATTTT
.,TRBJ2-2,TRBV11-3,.,CASSLEAQGNTGELFF,TGTGCCAGCAGCTTAGAAGCACAGGGGAACACCGGGGAGCTGTTTTTT
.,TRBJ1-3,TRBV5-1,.,CASSLRGRGNTIYF,TGCGCCAGCAGCTTACGCGGTCGTGGAAACACCATATATTTT
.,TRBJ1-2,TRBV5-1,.,CASSLGAGYGYTF,TGCGCCAGCAGCTTGGGGGCAGGGTACGGCTACACCTTC
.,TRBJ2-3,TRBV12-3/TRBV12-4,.,CASSLEGTDTQYF,TGTGCCAGCAGTTTGGAGGGAACAGATACGCAGTATTTT
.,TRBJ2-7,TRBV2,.,CASSGPGVYEQYF,TGTGCCAGCAGTGGTCCCGGGGTTTACGAGCAGTACTTC
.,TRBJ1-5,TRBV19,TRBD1,CASSILDGQGNQPQHF,TGTGCCAGTAGTATTCTCGACGGACAGGGGAATCAGCCCCAGCATTTT
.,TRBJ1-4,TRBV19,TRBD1,CASSMGQGSEKLFF,TGTGCCAGTAGTATGGGACAGGGTAGTGAAAAACTGTTTTTT
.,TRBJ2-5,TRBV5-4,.,CASRPEGGSETQYF,TGTGCCAGCAGACCGGAGGGTGGGTCAGAGACCCAGTACTTC
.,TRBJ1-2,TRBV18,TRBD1,CASSPGTGENSYGYTF,TGTGCCAGCTCACCGGGGACAGGGGAGAACTCTTATGGCTACACCTTC
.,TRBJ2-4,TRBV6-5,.,CASSLNLAEEVQYF,TGTGCCAGCAGTCTTAATCTGGCGGAGGAAGTACAGTACTTC
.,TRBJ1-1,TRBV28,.,CASSLRENTEAFF,TGTGCCAGCAGCCTCAGGGAGAACACTGAAGCTTTCTTT
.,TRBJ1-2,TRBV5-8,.,CASSLETGAWRYTF,TGTGCCAGCAGCTTGGAGACAGGCGCGTGGCGCTACACCTTC
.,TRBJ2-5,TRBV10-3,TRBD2,CATGLGRGETQYF,TGTGCCACGGGTTTGGGGAGGGGAGAGACCCAGTACTTC
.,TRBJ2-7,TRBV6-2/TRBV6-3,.,CASSYSISVEQYF,TGTGCCAGCAGTTACTCGATCAGCGTCGAGCAGTACTTC
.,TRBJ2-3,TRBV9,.,CASSVGRTVTDTQYF,TGTGCCAGCAGCGTAGGGAGGACAGTCACAGATACGCAGTATTTT
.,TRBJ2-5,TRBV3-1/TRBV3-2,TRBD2,CASSQVAGQETQYF,TGTGCCAGCAGCCAAGTAGCGGGGCAAGAGACCCAGTACTTC
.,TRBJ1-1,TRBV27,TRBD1,CASSLGTGGFTEAFF,TGTGCCAGCAGTTTAGGGACAGGGGGATTCACTGAAGCTTTCTTT
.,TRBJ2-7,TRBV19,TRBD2,CASSQGLVYEQYF,TGTGCCAGTAGCCAGGGACTAGTCTACGAGCAGTACTTC
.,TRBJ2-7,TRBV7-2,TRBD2,CASSRTGGSSPYEQYF,TGTGCCAGCAGCAGAACGGGGGGGAGCTCCCCCTACGAGCAGTACTTC
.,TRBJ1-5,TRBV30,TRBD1,CAFGQGEQPQHF,TGTGCCTTCGGACAGGGGGAACAGCCCCAGCATTTT
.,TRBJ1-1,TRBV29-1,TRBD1,CSVVIWGQLNTEAFF,TGCAGCGTTGTGATCTGGGGACAGTTGAACACTGAAGCTTTCTTT
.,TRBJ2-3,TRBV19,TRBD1,CASSSRDRASTDTQYF,TGTGCCAGTAGTTCACGGGACAGGGCTAGCACAGATACGCAGTATTTT
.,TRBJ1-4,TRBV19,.,CASSPARNEKLFF,TGTGCCAGTAGTCCCGCCCGGAATGAAAAACTGTTTTTT
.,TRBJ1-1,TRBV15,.,CATSRPLGGSLNTEAFF,TGTGCCACCAGCAGACCCCTGGGCGGGAGCCTGAACACTGAAGCTTTCTTT
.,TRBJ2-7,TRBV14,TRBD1,CASNRRDRSYEQYF,TGTGCCAGTAACCGACGGGACAGGAGCTACGAGCAGTACTTC
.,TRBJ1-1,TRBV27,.,CASSLYSGSNTEAFF,TGTGCCAGCAGTTTATATAGCGGCTCCAACACTGAAGCTTTCTTT
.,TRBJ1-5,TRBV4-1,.,CASSPWVTGPYQPQHF,TGCGCCAGCAGCCCCTGGGTCACAGGGCCTTATCAGCCCCAGCATTTT
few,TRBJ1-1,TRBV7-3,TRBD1,CASSLNPGQGAEAFF,TGTGCCAGCAGCTTAAACCCGGGACAGGGGGCGGAAGCTTTCTTT
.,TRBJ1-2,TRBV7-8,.,CASSANTGNYGYTF,TGTGCCAGCAGCGCCAATACAGGGAACTATGGCTACACCTTC
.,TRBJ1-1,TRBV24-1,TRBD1,CAVRGRQGLNTEAFF,TGTGCCGTCAGGGGACGACAGGGGTTGAACACTGAAGCTTTCTTT
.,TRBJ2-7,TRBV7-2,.,CASSLSGGAYEQYF,TGTGCCAGCAGCTTATCGGGGGGCGCATACGAGCAGTACTTC
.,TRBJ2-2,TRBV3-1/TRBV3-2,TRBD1,CASTWTGSNTGELFF,TGTGCCAGCACTTGGACAGGGAGTAACACCGGGGAGCTGTTTTTT
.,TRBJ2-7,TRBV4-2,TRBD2,CASSQDIGGTSGGISYEQYF,TGTGCCAGCAGCCAAGACATCGGTGGGACTAGCGGGGGGATTTCCTACGAGCAGTACTTC
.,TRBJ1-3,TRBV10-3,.,CAIGSTNSGNTIYF,TGTGCCATCGGTTCAACAAACTCTGGAAACACCATATATTTT
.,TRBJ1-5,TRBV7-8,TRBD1,CASSLGWDRASNQPQHF,TGTGCCAGCAGCTTAGGTTGGGACAGGGCTAGCAATCAGCCCCAGCATTTT
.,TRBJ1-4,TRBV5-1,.,CASSPQVTNEKLFF,TGCGCCAGCAGCCCACAGGTTACTAATGAAAAACTGTTTTTT